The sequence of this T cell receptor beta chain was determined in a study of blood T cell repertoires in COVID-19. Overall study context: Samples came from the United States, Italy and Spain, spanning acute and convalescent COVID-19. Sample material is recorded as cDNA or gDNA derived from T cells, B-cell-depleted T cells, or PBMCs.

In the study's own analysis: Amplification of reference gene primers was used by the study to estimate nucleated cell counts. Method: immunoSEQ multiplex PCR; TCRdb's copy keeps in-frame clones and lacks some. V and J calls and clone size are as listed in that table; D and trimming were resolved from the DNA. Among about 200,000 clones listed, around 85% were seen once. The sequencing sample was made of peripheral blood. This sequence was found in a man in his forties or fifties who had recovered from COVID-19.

The CDR3 sequence is CASTRTGDQPQHF. The CDR3, as DNA: TGTGCCAGCACCCGGACAGGGGATCAGCCCCAGCATTTT. The chain employs TRBV6-6 and TRBJ1-5; 9 bases align to TRBD1. After removal of 7 bases from V and 5 bases from J, the junction contained 3 bases not matched to a gene. The CDR3 consists of 13 residues. From germline, CDR1 is MNHNY and CDR2 SVGAGI (reference sequence).